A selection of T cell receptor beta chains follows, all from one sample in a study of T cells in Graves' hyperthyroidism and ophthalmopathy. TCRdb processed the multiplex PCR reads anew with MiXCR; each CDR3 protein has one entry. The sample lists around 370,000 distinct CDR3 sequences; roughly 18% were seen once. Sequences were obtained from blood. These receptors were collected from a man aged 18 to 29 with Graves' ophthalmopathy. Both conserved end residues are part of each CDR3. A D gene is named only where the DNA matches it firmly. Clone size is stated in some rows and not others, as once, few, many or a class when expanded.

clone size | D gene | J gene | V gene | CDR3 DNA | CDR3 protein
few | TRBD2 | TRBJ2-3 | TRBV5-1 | TGCGCCAGCAGCTTGGCTAGCGGGAGCCTAAGCACAGATACGCAGTATTTT | CASSLASGSLSTDTQYF
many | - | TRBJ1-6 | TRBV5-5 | TGTGCCAGCAGCTCGCCGGGGCCCTATTCACCCCTCCACTTT | CASSSPGPYSPLHF
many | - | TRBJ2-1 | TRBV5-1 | TGCGCCAGCAGAGAATACGAAAGCTCCTACAATGAGCAGTTCTTC | CASREYESSYNEQFF
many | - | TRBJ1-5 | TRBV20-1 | TGCAGTGCGCAAAGACAGGATCTTCAGCCCCAGCATTTT | CSAQRQDLQPQHF
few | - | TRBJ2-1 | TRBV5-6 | TGTGCCAGCAGCCCTGGACCTGGTTACAATGAGCAGTTCTTC | CASSPGPGYNEQFF
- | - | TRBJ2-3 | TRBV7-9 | TGTGCCAGCAGCTTTGTGGGAGCCGCTGATACGCAGTATTTT | CASSFVGAADTQYF
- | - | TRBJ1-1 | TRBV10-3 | TGTGCCATCAGTGTGTCTGGAGCGGTTTCGAACACTGAAGCTTTCTTT | CAISVSGAVSNTEAFF
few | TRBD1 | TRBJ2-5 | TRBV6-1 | TGTGCCAGCAAATATGGGGGACAGGTAGAGACCCAGTACTTC | CASKYGGQVETQYF
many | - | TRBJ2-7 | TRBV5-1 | TGTGCCAGCAGCCCAGGTAGCTCCTACGAGCAGTACTTC | CASSPGSSYEQYF
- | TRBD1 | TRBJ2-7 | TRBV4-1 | TGCGCCAGCAGCTTGGACAGGGTTTGGGTCTACGAGCAGTACTTC | CASSLDRVWVYEQYF
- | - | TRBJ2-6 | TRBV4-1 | TGCGCCAGCAGCCAAGATCAGGGGGGCTCTGGGGCCAACGTCCTGACTTTC | CASSQDQGGSGANVLTF
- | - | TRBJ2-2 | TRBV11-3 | TGTGCCAGCAGCTCGGACGGGGCGGCCGGGGAGCTGTTTTTT | CASSSDGAAGELFF
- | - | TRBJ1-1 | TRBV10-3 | - | CAISTSGTMNTEAFF
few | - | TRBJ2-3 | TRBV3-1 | TGTGCCAGCACCCTAGGGTTTCAGACACCCACAGATACGCAGTATTTT | CASTLGFQTPTDTQYF
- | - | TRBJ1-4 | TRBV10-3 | TGTGCCATCAGGGGATTCGATGAAAAACTGTTTTTT | CAIRGFDEKLFF
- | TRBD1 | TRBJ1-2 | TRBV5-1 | TGCGCCAGCAGCTTGGTCCTGACAGGGTATGGCTACACCTTC | CASSLVLTGYGYTF
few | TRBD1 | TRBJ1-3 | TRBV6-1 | TGTGCCAGCAGTACCCCGGGGACAGTTGAAAACACCATATATTTT | CASSTPGTVENTIYF
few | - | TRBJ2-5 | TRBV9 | TGTGCCAGCTCCAGGGGATACCTCCAAGAGACCCAGTACTTC | CASSRGYLQETQYF
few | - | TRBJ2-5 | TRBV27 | TGTGCCAGCAGTTTCGCGCTAGCACCAAGGGAGACCCAGTACTTC | CASSFALAPRETQYF
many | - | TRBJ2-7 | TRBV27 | TGTGCCAGCAGTTTATCGGTACAAGGTCCGTGGGAGCAGTACTTC | CASSLSVQGPWEQYF
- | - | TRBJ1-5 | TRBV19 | TGTGCCAGTAGTATGCACAATAGCAATCAGCCCCAGCATTTT | CASSMHNSNQPQHF
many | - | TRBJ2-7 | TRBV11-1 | TGTGCCAGCAGCGGACTTGGAAGGGGTCCCCCCCACGAGCAGTACTTC | CASSGLGRGPPHEQYF
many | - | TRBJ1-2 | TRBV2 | TGTGCCAGCAGTGAAGGAGCAGGAGGCTACACCTTC | CASSEGAGGYTF
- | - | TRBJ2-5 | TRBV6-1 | TGTGCCAGCAGTTCCGGACGGGTGAAGGGACCTTTCCAAGAGACCCAGTACTTC | CASSSGRVKGPFQETQYF
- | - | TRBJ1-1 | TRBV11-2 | TGTGCCAGCAACTTCGGGGGGGAATACACTGAAGCTTTCTTT | CASNFGGEYTEAFF
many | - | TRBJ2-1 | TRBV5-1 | TGCGCCAGCAGCGGCGGCGACTTGTACAATGAGCAGTTCTTC | CASSGGDLYNEQFF
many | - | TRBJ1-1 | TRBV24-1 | TGTGCCACCAGTGATTTGGCAGGGGCAGCTTTCTTT | CATSDLAGAAFF
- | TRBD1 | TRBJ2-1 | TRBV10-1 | TGCGCCAGCAGTGATGGACAGGGGAACAATGAGCAGTTCTTC | CASSDGQGNNEQFF
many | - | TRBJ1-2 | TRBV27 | TGTGCCAGCAGTTTATCAATGGACGGCCAATACACCTTC | CASSLSMDGQYTF
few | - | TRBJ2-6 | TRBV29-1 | TGCAGCTGTTACTCTGGGGCCAACGTCCTGACTTTC | CSCYSGANVLTF
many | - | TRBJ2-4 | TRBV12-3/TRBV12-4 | TGTGCCAGCAGCACCAACCAACAGCTGAGAGACATTCAGTACTTC | CASSTNQQLRDIQYF
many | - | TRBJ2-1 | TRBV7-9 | TGTGCCAGCAGCTTATTGGGACTCGCCCTTTATGAGCAGTTCTTC | CASSLLGLALYEQFF
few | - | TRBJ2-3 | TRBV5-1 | TGCGCCAGCAGCACAAAGACTGGCACAGATACGCAGTATTTT | CASSTKTGTDTQYF
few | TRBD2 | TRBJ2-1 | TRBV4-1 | TGCGCCAGCAGTCGACTAGCGGGTAATGAGCAGTTCTTC | CASSRLAGNEQFF
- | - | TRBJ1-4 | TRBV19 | TGTGCCAGTAGTCATGACAGAAAAACTAATGAAAAACTGTTTTTT | CASSHDRKTNEKLFF
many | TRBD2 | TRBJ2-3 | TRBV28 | TGTGCCAGCAGTTTATGGAACCTAGCGGGGGGTTCAGATACGCAGTATTTT | CASSLWNLAGGSDTQYF
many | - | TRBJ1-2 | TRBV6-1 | TGTGCCAGCAGTGAAAGGACAGACTATGGCTACACCTTC | CASSERTDYGYTF
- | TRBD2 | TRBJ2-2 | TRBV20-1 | TGCAGTGCTAGAAGTCCTAGCGGGGGGGTCACCGGGGAGCTGTTTTTT | CSARSPSGGVTGELFF
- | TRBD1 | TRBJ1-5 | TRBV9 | TGTGCCAGCAGCGTAGATGACAGGGGAGAGGGTCAGCCCCAGCATTTT | CASSVDDRGEGQPQHF
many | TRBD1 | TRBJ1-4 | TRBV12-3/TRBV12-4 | TGTGCCAGCAGTATGAGGGACAGGTCTGAAAAACTGTTTTTT | CASSMRDRSEKLFF
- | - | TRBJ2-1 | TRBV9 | TGTGCCAGCAGCGTTCAGGCTATAGGAGCACTCTCCTACAATGAGCAGCTCTTC | CASSVQAIGALSYNEQLF
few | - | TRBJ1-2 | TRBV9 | TGTGCCAGCAGCGAGCGGGGGACATTTGGAGGCTACACCTTC | CASSERGTFGGYTF
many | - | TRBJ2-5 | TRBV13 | TGTGCCAGCAGCTTCACGGGGGTTGGGGAGACCCAGTACTTC | CASSFTGVGETQYF
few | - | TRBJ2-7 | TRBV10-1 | TGCGCCAGCAGTCTACAGCCGTGGTACGAGCAGTACTTC | CASSLQPWYEQYF
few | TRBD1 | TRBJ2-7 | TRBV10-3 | TGTGCCATCATGCAGGACAGGGGCCACTACGAGCAGTACTTC | CAIMQDRGHYEQYF
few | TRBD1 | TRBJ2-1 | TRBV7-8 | TGTGCCAGCAGCTTACGAAGAGGGGGCATCTACAATGAGCAGTTCTTC | CASSLRRGGIYNEQFF
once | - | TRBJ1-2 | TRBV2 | TGTGCCAGCAGCCATCCAGGGGATGGCTACACCTTC | CASSHPGDGYTF
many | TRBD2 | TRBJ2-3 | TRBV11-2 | TGTGCCAGCAGCTTGCGGGAGAACACAGATACGCAGTATTTT | CASSLRENTDTQYF
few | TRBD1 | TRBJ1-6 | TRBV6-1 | TGTGCCAGCGGCAGGGGGTATTCACCCCTCCACTTT | CASGRGYSPLHF
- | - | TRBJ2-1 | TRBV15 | TGTGCCACCAGCAGAAAATTTATGCAGGAAGATAAGTTCTTC | CATSRKFMQEDKFF